These 9 T cell receptor beta chains were all obtained from the same sample, sequenced in a study of shared clonotypes between healthy human individuals. Sequencing used immunoSEQ multiplex PCR; TCRdb keeps in-frame clones, though not all of them. The sample records approximately 740,000 clones, roughly 70% being singletons. Sequenced input: memory CD4+ T cells sorted from blood. Subset noted: CD45RA-negative fraction. These receptors all stem from a woman in her thirties in good health.

This clone has just a few counts. The chain uses TRBV4-2 and TRBJ2-3; D may be TRBD2 (6 bases). V shed 0 bases and J shed 2 bases, with 9 bases lying between them. CDR1 is LGHNA, CDR2 YNFKEQ, per germline. The CDR3 loop spans 15 amino acids. The CDR3 DNA sequence: TGTGCCAGCAGCCAAGACGGGGAGGCCACAGATACGCAGTATTTT. Encoded protein: CASSQDGEATDTQYF.

This clone showed up many times. The gene calls are TRBV7-2 and TRBJ2-5, with a possible D match to TRBD2 (6 bases). Germline V gives CDR1 SGHTA, CDR2 FQGNSA. Trimming cost V 5 bases and J 5 bases, with 9 bases left between them. The CDR3 runs 12 residues. The CDR3, as DNA: TGTGCCAGCAGCCAGACTAGGGAGACCCAGTACTTC. This gives the protein CASSQTRETQYF.

The chain uses TRBV7-9 and TRBJ2-7; 10 positions agree with TRBD1. This CDR3 spans 16 amino acids. Germline trimming cut 6 bases from V and 6 bases from J; bases unmatched to any gene: 14. Per the germline V gene, CDR1 is SEHNR and CDR2 is FQNEAQ (reference sequence). The CDR3 loop reads CASRRSGTGVHGEQYF. The CDR3 DNA follows: TGTGCCAGCAGACGCTCCGGGACAGGGGTTCATGGCGAGCAGTACTTC.

The rearrangement links TRBV18 to TRBJ2-7; TRBD1 matches 9 bases. This CDR3 is built from 15 residues. The germline V gene encodes CDR1 KGHSH and CDR2 LQKENI. Trimming at V came to 4 bases and at J to 5 bases, leaving 9 bases not matched to a gene. CDR3 DNA sequence: TGTGCCAGCTCACTTTCCGGGACAGGGTTGGACGAGCAGTACTTC. Translated, it gives CASSLSGTGLDEQYF.

The chain uses TRBV5-1 and TRBJ2-7; the match to TRBD2 covers 7 bases. The J segment lost 3 bases and the V segment lost 4 bases, leaving 7 bases of the junction unmatched. Germline CDR1 and CDR2: SGHRS and YFSETQ. The CDR3 runs 14 residues. The CDR3 here is CASSTAGRYYEQYF. Written as DNA, the CDR3 is TGCGCCAGCAGCACAGCGGGAAGGTACTACGAGCAGTACTTC.

The genes are TRBV18 and TRBJ2-7; the match to TRBD2 covers 7 bases. The CDR3 covers 14 residues. The V gene's germline CDR1 is KGHSH and CDR2 LQKENI. V lost 2 bases, J lost 5 bases, and 6 bases stayed unmatched. The CDR3 DNA follows: TGTGCCAGCTCACCAACGGCGGGGGAGGACGAGCAGTACTTC. This sequence encodes CASSPTAGEDEQYF.

V is TRBV19 and J is TRBJ1-1, with D perhaps TRBD1 (5 bases). V lost 5 bases, J lost 10 bases, and 17 bases lay in between. This CDR3 contains 13 residues. Per germline, CDR1 LNHDA and CDR2 SQIVND (reference sequence). The CDR3 DNA reads as TGTGCCAGTAGTGCGGCGGCCAGGGTGGGAGCTTTCTTT. Amino acids: CASSAAARVGAFF.

The chain is built from TRBV5-6 and TRBJ2-3; the D is unclear. Trimming cost V 2 bases and J 5 bases, with 12 bases left between them. The CDR3 runs to 14 residues. Germline V gene sequence: CDR1 SGHDT, CDR2 YYEEEE. The CDR3 bases are TGTGCCAGCAGCTTTAGGGTAACCCAAGATACGCAGTATTTT. Its translation is CASSFRVTQDTQYF.

This clone has only one observation. The chain has TRBV29-1 and TRBJ2-1, with 12 bases identical to TRBD2. Germline CDR1 is SQVTM and CDR2 is ANQGSEA. J was trimmed by 4 bases and V by 5 bases; bases with no gene match: 9. This CDR3 spans 16 amino acids. The DNA for the CDR3 is TGCAGCGTTCGCGGACTAGCGGGGACTACGTACAATGAGCAGTTCTTC. Translated, it gives CSVRGLAGTTYNEQFF.